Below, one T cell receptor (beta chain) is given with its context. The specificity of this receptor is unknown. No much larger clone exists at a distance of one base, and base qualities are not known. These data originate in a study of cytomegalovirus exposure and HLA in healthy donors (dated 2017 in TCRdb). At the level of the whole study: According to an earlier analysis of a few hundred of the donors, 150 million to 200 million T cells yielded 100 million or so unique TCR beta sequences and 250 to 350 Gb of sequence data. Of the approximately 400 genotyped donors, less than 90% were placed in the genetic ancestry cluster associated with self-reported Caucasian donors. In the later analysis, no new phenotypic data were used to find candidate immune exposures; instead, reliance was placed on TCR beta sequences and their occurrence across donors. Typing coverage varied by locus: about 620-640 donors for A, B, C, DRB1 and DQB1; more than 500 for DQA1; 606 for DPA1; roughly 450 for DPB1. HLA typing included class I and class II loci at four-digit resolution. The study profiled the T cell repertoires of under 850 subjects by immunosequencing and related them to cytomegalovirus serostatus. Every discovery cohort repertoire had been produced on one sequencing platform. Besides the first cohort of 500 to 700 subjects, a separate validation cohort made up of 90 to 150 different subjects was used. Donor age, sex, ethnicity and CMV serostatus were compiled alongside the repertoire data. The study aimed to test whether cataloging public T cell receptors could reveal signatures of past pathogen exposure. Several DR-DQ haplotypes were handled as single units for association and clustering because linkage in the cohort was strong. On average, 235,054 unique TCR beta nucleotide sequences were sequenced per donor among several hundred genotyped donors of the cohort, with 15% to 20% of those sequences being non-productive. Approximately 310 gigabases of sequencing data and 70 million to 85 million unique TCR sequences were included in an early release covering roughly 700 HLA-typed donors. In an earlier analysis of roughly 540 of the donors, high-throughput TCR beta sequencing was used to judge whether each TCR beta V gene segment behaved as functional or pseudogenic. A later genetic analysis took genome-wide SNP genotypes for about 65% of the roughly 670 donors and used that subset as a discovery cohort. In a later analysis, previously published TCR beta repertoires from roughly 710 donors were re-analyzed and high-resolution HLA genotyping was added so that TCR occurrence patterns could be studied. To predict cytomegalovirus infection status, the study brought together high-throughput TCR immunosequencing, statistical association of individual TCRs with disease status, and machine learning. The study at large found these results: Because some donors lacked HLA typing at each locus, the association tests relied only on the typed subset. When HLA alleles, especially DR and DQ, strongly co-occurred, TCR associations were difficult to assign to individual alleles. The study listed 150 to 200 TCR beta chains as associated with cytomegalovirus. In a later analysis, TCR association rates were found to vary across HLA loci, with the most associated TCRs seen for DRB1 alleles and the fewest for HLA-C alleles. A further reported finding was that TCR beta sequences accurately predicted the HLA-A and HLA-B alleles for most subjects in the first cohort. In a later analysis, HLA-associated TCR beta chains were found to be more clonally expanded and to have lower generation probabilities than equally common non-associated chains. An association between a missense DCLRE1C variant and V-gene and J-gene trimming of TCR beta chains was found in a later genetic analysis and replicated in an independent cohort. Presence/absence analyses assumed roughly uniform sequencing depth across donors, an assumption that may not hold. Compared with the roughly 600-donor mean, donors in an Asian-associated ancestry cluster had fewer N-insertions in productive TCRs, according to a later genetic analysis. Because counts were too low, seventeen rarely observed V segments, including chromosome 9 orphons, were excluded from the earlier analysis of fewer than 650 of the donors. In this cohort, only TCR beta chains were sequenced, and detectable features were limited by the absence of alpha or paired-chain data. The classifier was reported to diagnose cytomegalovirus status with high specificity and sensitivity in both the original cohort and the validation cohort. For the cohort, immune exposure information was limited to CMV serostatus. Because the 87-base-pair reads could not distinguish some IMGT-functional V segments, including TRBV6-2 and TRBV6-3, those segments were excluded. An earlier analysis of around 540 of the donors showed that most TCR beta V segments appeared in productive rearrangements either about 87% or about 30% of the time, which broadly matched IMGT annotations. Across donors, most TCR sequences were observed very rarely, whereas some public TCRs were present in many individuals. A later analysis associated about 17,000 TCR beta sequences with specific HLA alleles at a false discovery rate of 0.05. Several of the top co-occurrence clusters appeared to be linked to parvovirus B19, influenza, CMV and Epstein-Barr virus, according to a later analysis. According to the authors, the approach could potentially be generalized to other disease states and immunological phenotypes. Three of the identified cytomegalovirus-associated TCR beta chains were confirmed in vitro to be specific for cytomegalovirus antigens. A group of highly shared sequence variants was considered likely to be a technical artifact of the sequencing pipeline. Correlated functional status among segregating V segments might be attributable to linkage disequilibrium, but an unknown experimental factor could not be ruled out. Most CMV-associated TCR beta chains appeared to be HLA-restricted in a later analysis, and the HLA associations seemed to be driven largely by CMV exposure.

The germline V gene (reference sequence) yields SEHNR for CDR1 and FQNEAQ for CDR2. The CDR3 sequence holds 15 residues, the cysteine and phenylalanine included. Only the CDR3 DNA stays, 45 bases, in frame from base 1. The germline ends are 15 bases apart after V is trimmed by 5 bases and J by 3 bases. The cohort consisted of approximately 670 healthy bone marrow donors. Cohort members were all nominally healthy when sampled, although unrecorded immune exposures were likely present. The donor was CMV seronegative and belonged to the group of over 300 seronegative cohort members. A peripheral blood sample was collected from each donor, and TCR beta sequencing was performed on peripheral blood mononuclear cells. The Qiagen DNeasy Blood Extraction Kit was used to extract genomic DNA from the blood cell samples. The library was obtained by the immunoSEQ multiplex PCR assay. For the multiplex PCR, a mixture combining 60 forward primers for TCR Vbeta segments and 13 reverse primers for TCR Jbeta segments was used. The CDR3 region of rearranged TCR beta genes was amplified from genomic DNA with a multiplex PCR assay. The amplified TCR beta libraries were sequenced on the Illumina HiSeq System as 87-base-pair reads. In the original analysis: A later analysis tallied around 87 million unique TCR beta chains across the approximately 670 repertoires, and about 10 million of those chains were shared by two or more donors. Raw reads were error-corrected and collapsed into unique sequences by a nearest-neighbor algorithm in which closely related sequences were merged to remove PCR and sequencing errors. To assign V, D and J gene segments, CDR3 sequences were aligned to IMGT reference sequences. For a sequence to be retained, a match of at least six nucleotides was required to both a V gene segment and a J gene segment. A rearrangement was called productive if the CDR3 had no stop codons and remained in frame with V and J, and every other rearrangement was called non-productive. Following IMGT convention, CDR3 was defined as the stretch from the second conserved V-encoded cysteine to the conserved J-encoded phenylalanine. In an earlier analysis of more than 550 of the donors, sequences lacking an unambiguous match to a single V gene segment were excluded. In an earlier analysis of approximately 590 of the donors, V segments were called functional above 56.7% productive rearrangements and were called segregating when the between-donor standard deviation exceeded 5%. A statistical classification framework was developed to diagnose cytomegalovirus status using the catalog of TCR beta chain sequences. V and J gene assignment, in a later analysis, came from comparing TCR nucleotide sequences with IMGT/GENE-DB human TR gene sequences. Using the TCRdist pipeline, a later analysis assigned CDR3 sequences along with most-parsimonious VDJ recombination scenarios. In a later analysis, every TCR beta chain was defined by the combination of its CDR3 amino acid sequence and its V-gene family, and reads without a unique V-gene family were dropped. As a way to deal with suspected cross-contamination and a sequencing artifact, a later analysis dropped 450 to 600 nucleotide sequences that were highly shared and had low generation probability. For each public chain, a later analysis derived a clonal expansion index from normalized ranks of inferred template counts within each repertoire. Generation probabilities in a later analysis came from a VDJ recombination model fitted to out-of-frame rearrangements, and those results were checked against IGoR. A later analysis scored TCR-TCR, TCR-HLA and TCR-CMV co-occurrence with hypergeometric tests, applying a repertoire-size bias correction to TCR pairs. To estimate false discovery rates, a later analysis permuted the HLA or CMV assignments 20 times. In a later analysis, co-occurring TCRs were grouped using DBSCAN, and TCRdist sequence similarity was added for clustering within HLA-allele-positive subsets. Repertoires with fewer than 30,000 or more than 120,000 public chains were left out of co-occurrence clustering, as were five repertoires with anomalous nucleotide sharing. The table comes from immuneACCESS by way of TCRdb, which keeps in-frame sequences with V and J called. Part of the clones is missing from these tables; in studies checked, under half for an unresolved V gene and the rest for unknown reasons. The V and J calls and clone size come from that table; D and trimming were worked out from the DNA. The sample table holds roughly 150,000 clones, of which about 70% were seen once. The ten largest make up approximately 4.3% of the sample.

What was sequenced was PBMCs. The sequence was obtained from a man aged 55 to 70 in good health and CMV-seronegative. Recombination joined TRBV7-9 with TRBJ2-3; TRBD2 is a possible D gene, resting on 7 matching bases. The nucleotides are TGTGCCAGCAGCCCGACCAGGGGAGGGACAGATACGCAGTATTTT. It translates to CASSPTRGGTDTQYF.